This T cell receptor beta chain is from a study of blood T cell repertoires in COVID-19. Across the whole study: Acute and convalescent COVID-19 samples came from the United States, Italy and Spain. T cells, B-cell-depleted T cells, or PBMCs provided the cDNA or gDNA that served as material.

Profiled with immunoSEQ multiplex PCR; TCRdb holds only in-frame clones, not every one. The data hold about 250,000 clones, with about four fifths observed a single time. Germline V gene data show CDR1 as SGDLS and CDR2 as YYNGEE. V gave up 1 base and J gave up 4 bases; unmatched junction bases: 8. This CDR3 is 16 amino acids long. The specimen was peripheral blood. The chain joins TRBV9 to TRBJ1-3, with 7 bases that match TRBD1. This sequence was found in an older person with COVID-19, enrolled during active disease. The CDR3 loop is CASSVLTGSSGNTIYF. The CDR3 DNA reads TGTGCCAGCAGCGTACTGACAGGGTCGTCCGGAAACACCATATATTTT.